This T cell receptor (beta chain) was retrieved from a study of PD-1 blockade in classical Hodgkin lymphoma. This clone has just one count. Time point here: cycle 4 day 1 (C4D1), after about 6 weeks of nivolumab. Brentuximab vedotin exposure varied, and every patient relapsed after autologous stem cell transplantation. Sequenced by immunoSEQ multiplex PCR; TCRdb stores in-frame clones only, minus some. Here the sample spans roughly 56,000 clones, nearly 90% being singletons. The CDR3 is 15 amino acids. Per germline, CDR1 SGDLS and CDR2 YYNGEE. V shed 3 bases and J shed 8 bases, with 19 bases lying between them.

The chain couples TRBV9 to TRBJ2-3; weak D call: TRBD2 (6 bases). The receptor was derived from a human donor with classical Hodgkin lymphoma. This material consisted of peripheral blood mononuclear cells (PBMCs), taken before the fourth cycle of nivolumab. The CDR3, as DNA: TGTGCCAGCAGCGGGGGTCTAGCGAATCCCCGTACGCAGTATTTT. Amino acids: CASSGGLANPRTQYF.